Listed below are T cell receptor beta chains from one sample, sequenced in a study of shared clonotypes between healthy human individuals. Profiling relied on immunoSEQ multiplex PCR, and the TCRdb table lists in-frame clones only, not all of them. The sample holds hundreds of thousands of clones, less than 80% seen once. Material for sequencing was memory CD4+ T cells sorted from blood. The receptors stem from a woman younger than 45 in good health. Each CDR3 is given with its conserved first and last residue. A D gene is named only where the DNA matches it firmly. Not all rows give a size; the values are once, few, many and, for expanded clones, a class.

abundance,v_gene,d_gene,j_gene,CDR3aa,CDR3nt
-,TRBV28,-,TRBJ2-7,CASSASFRTSRYF,TGTGCCAGCAGTGCCAGCTTTCGGACCTCCCGGTACTTC
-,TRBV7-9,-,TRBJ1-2,CASSFTGGRYGYTF,TGTGCCAGCAGCTTCACTGGAGGGCGGTATGGCTACACCTTC
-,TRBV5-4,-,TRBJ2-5,CASSEGGFAETQYF,TGTGCCAGCAGCGAAGGGGGTTTTGCGGAGACCCAGTACTTC
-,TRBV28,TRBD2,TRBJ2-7,CASSPASGNGQYEQYF,TGTGCCAGCAGCCCCGCTAGCGGGAACGGTCAGTACGAGCAGTACTTC
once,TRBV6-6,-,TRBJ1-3,CASSLGPFPTGNTIYF,TGTGCCAGCAGTCTCGGACCGTTCCCCACTGGAAACACCATATATTTT
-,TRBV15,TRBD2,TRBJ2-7,CATSRAVASGSYEQYF,TGTGCCACCAGCAGAGCGGTAGCTAGCGGGAGTTACGAGCAGTACTTC
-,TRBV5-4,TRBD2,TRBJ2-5,CASSSKSGTRQETQYF,TGTGCCAGCAGCTCTAAGTCCGGGACTAGACAAGAGACCCAGTACTTC
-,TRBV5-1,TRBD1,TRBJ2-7,CASSLTGGLYEQYF,TGCGCCAGCAGCTTGACAGGGGGCTTATACGAGCAGTACTTC
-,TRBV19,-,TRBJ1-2,CASSIAVGLANYGYTF,TGTGCCAGTAGTATAGCGGTGGGCTTAGCTAACTATGGCTACACCTTC
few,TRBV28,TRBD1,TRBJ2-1,CASSSLQGARNEQFF,TGTGCCAGCAGTTCACTACAGGGGGCGCGGAATGAGCAGTTCTTC
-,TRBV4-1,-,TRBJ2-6,CASSRSLSGANVLTF,TGCGCCAGCAGTCGCTCGCTCTCTGGGGCCAACGTCCTGACTTTC
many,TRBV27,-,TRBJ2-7,CASSLFAGPYEQYF,TGTGCCAGCAGTTTATTCGCCGGACCCTACGAGCAGTACTTC
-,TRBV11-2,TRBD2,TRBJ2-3,CASSSQTSDTQYF,TGTGCCAGCAGCTCCCAGACTAGCGATACGCAGTATTTT
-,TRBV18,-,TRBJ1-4,CASSPGTLNEKLFF,TGTGCCAGCTCACCCGGGACCCTTAATGAAAAACTGTTTTTT
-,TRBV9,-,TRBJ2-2,CASSVAFISAGELFF,TGTGCCAGCAGCGTAGCTTTTATCTCTGCCGGGGAGCTGTTTTTT
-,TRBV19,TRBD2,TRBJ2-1,CATREGAGGNEQFF,TGTGCCACCCGCGAGGGGGCGGGAGGGAATGAGCAGTTCTTC
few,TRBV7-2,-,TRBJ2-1,CASSLASVYNEQFF,TGTGCCAGCAGCTTAGCTTCAGTCTACAATGAGCAGTTCTTC
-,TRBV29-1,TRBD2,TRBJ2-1,CSADRLAGGLYNEQFF,TGCAGCGCCGATCGACTAGCGGGAGGCTTATACAATGAGCAGTTCTTC
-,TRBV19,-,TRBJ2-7,CASGDYEQYF,TGTGCCAGTGGCGATTACGAGCAGTACTTC
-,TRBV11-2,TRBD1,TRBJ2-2,CASSLGTGGFAGELFF,TGTGCCAGCAGCTTAGGGACAGGGGGGTTCGCCGGGGAGCTGTTTTTT
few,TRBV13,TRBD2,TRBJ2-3,CASSPGASGSGTDTQYF,TGTGCCAGCAGCCCTGGGGCTAGCGGGAGTGGCACAGATACGCAGTATTTT
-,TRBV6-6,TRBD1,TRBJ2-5,CASSYPTGSGETQYF,TGTGCCAGCAGTTACCCGACAGGGTCGGGAGAGACCCAGTACTTC
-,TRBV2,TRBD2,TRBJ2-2,CASSAELAGVGELFF,TGTGCCAGCAGTGCCGAGCTAGCGGGAGTTGGGGAGCTGTTTTTT
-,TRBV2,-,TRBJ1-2,CASSQAGANYGYTF,TGTGCCAGCAGCCAGGCGGGGGCGAACTATGGCTACACCTTC
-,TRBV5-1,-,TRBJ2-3,CASSLTFTGATDTQYF,TGCGCCAGCAGCTTGACCTTCACGGGAGCCACAGATACGCAGTATTTT
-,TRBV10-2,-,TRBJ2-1,CASSDPFERGEDEQFF,TGCGCCAGCAGTGACCCCTTCGAGAGGGGCGAAGATGAGCAGTTCTTC
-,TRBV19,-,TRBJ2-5,CASSIGDKWSGETQYF,TGTGCCAGTAGTATCGGGGACAAGTGGTCGGGAGAGACCCAGTACTTC
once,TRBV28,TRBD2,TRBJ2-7,CATHAGTSGYEQYF,TGTGCCACTCACGCAGGGACTAGCGGCTACGAGCAGTACTTC
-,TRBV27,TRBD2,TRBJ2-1,CASSRARAGVLNEQFF,TGTGCCAGCAGTAGGGCGCGAGCGGGAGTTCTCAATGAGCAGTTCTTC
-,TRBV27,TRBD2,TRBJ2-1,CASSSLSGSSYNEQFF,TGTGCCAGCAGTTCCCTGAGCGGGAGCTCCTACAATGAGCAGTTCTTC
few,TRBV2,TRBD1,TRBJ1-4,CASSEDRGLNEKLFF,TGTGCCAGCAGTGAAGACAGGGGACTTAATGAAAAACTGTTTTTT
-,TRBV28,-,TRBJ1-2,CASKKGSTTNYGYTF,TGTGCCAGCAAAAAGGGCAGTACCACTAACTATGGCTACACCTTC
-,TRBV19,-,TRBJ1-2,CASSINGAGGYTF,TGTGCCAGTAGTATTAATGGTGCCGGGGGCTACACCTTC
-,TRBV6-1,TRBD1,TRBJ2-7,CASSEAQGGSYEQYF,TGTGCCAGCAGTGAAGCACAGGGGGGCTCCTACGAGCAGTACTTC
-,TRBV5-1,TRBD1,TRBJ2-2,CASSREGQGPGELFF,TGCGCCAGCAGCCGAGAGGGACAGGGTCCCGGGGAGCTGTTTTTT
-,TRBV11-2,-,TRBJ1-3,CASSASGNTIYF,TGTGCCAGCAGTGCCTCTGGAAACACCATATATTTT
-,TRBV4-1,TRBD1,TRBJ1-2,CASSQEARTGIDYGYTF,TGCGCCAGCAGCCAAGAGGCCCGGACAGGAATAGACTATGGCTACACCTTC
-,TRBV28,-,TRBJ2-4,CASSSNRRLAKNIQYF,TGTGCCAGCAGTTCCAACAGACGGCTAGCCAAAAACATTCAGTACTTC
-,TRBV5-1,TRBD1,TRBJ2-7,CASHKGDSSYEQYF,TGCGCCAGCCATAAAGGGGACAGCTCCTACGAGCAGTACTTC
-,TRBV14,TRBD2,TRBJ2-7,CASSQGLAGGYEQYF,TGTGCCAGCAGCCAAGGACTAGCGGGAGGATACGAGCAGTACTTC
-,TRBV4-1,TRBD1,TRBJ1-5,CASSQVAGGLNQPQHF,TGCGCCAGCAGCCAAGTGGCAGGGGGCCTTAATCAGCCCCAGCATTTT
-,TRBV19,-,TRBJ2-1,CASSIPQQPGEQFF,TGTGCCAGTAGTATTCCCCAGCAGCCTGGTGAGCAGTTCTTC
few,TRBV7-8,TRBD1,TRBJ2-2,CASSSQGATGELFF,TGTGCCAGCAGCTCACAGGGGGCGACCGGGGAGCTGTTTTTT
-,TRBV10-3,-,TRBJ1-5,CATSTEYSNQPQHF,TGTGCCACCTCGACCGAGTATAGCAATCAGCCCCAGCATTTT